This T cell receptor beta chain was identified in a study of molecular identifiers for immune sequencing clone quantification. At least ten counts were recorded for this clonotype. This CDR3 is 17 amino acids long. Per the germline V gene, CDR1 is SGHVS and CDR2 is FNYEAQ. Germline trimming cut 5 bases from V and 2 bases from J; bases unmatched to any gene: 8. TCRdb fed the PCR reads into MiXCR, producing one record per CDR3 protein. The repertoire holds about 100,000 distinct CDR3 sequences, with 20% to 25% as singletons. The sequencing input was naive CD8+ T cells from blood, with Jurkat cell RNA spiked in. Subset described: FACS-sorted CD8+CD4-CCR7+CD45RA+ naive T cells. V gene TRBV7-6 combines with J gene TRBJ2-3; 12 bases align to TRBD1. The sequence was collected from a human donor in good health. Some libraries in this study had Jurkat cell RNA spiked in. The CDR3 nucleotides read TGTGCCAGCAGCCTAGGGACAGGGGGCTTTATCACAGATACGCAGTATTTT. Translated: CASSLGTGGFITDTQYF.